Below, one TCR beta chain is given with its context. The target antigen is unknown. The data were obtained in a study of beta chain features in type 1 diabetes. The wider study: Researchers looked at fewer than 110 million sorted cells across all samples. General study results and limits: Naive, central memory and Treg TCRB repertoires seemed to resemble each other more closely in patients than they did in healthy donors. Lower insertion and higher deletion counts appeared at VDJ junctions in type 1 diabetes patients. Moderate yet significant TCRB CDR3 shortening was seen in Type 1 diabetes patients in all four CD4+ subsets. With patients and controls alike, PCR might favor shorter templates to an equal degree.

The entirety of the isolated RNA underwent reverse transcription, so expressed TCRB transcripts were sequenced. TCRdb's copy holds only in-frame clones and misses some; the assay was immunoSEQ multiplex PCR. The table records about 250,000 clones, approximately 10% of them present only once. The sequence derives from a man aged 25 to 45 with type 1 diabetes. Material for sequencing was naive CD4+ T cells from blood.

CDR3 sequence: CASSLATAGYGYTF. CDR3 in DNA: TGCGCCAGCAGCTTGGCCACGGCAGGGTATGGCTACACCTTC. This chain uses TRBV5-1 with TRBJ1-2, with D maybe TRBD1 (5 bases). CDR3 length: 14 amino acids. V lost 0 bases and J lost 5, with 11 bases in between. In germline, CDR1 is SGHRS, CDR2 YFSETQ. The full variable domain, in which reference TRBV5-1 and TRBJ1-2 provide the parts outside the CDR3, is KAGVTQTPRYLIKTRGQQVTLSCSPISGHRSVSWYQQTPGQGLQFLFEYFSETQRNKGNFPGRFSGRQFSNSRSEMNVSTLELGDSALYLCASSLATAGYGYTFGSGTRLTVV.